This record covers a single T cell receptor (beta chain). Its specificity is not known. This CDR3 spans 15 amino acids. Germline V gene data show CDR1 as MGHRA and CDR2 as YSYEKL. V lost 0 bases, J lost 4 bases, and 12 bases lay in between. TCRdb called the 5' RACE reads again in MiXCR, with one record for every CDR3 protein. The sample includes 350,000 or so distinct CDR3 sequences, around 12% of them seen just once. The sample is drawn from a study of identical twins. General observations from the study: Memory repertoires showed no such pattern, whereas abundant cord blood beta clonotypes carried fewer insertions. Models underestimated how often monozygotic twins shared out-of-frame TCR alpha.

The same sample was also used in a study of yellow fever vaccine responses in identical twins.

The specimen was CD8+ T cells sorted from blood. J is TRBJ1-1 and V is TRBV4-1, with D maybe TRBD1 (5 bases). This sequence was found in a young woman in good health. CDR3 amino acids: CASSQDRGSGTEAFF. As DNA, the CDR3 is TGCGCCAGCAGCCAAGATCGGGGGTCCGGCACTGAAGCTTTCTTT.